Below are 24 T cell receptor beta chains sequenced from a single sample in a study of blood T cell repertoires in COVID-19. Sequencing used immunoSEQ multiplex PCR; TCRdb keeps in-frame clones, though not all of them. The table records several thousand clones, just over 85% of them present only once. What was sequenced was peripheral blood. These receptors all stem from a human donor with active COVID-19. The donor label of this sample is uncertain.

The CDR3 is CASSLRVSYEQYF. The DNA of the CDR3 is TGTGCCAGCAGCTTACGGGTATCCTACGAGCAGTACTTC. The chain couples TRBV7-9 to TRBJ2-7; D ambiguous. The CDR3 has 13 residues. The germline gives CDR1 SEHNR, CDR2 FQNEAQ (reference sequence). The germline V and J ends were trimmed by 2 bases and 1 base, with 6 bases remaining between them.

This clone was recorded only once. The V call is TRBV28, the J call TRBJ2-3; TRBD2 agrees at 9 bases. The V gene's germline CDR1 is MDHEN and CDR2 SYDVKM. The CDR3 sequence is 17 residues long. Unmatched junction bases numbered 15, after V lost 6 bases and J lost 5 bases. This CDR3 reads CASRLREGQFGGDTQYF. CDR3 coding DNA: TGTGCCAGCAGGCTGCGGGAGGGCCAGTTCGGAGGAGATACGCAGTATTTT. The complete variable domain, with remaining parts taken from reference TRBV28 and TRBJ2-3, reads DVKVTQSSRYLVKRTGEKVFLECVQDMDHENMFWYRQDPGLGLRLIYFSYDVKMKEKGDIPEGYSVSREKKERFSLILESASTNQTSMYLCASRLREGQFGGDTQYFGPGTRLTVL.

The rearrangement uses TRBV24-1 and TRBJ2-5; 13 bases fit TRBD2. Trimming removed 4 bases from V and 4 bases from J; junction bases left unmatched: 2. The germline gives CDR1 KGHDR, CDR2 SFDVKD. This CDR3 has 15 residues. CDR3 nucleotides: TGTGCCACCAGTGAGGGACTAGCGGGGACAGAGACCCAGTACTTC. It specifies CATSEGLAGTETQYF.

The chain links TRBV6-6 to TRBJ2-7, with a tentative D call TRBD2 (6 bases). V was shortened by 3 bases and J by 3 bases, with 12 bases between the two germline ends. CDR1 MNHNY and CDR2 SVGAGI come from the germline V gene (reference sequence). This CDR3 spans 14 amino acids. CDR3: CASSYAGLNYEQYF. CDR3 coding DNA: TGTGCCAGCAGTTATGCCGGACTAAACTACGAGCAGTACTTC.

CDR3 sequence reads: CSVKKREENDEQYF. The CDR3 nucleotides are TGCAGCGTAAAGAAGCGGGAGGAAAATGACGAGCAGTACTTC. The genes are TRBV29-1 and TRBJ2-7; 9 bases fit TRBD2. CDR3 length: 14 residues. Unmatched junction bases numbered 11, after V lost 6 bases and J lost 5 bases. CDR1 SQVTM and CDR2 ANQGSEA come from the germline V gene.

The rearrangement joins TRBV25-1 to TRBJ2-3, with 7 bases that match TRBD2. Germline V gives CDR1 MGHDK, CDR2 SYGVNS. CDR3 length: 15 amino acids. V trimming: 8 bases; J trimming: 2 bases; junction bases outside the gene matches: 10. The CDR3 DNA reads as TGTGCCAGCGCCTCAGGGCTAGCGGTCACAGATACGCAGTATTTT. Translation gives CASASGLAVTDTQYF.

In its sample, this clone was seen a few times. The chain is built from TRBV7-8 and TRBJ2-5; 10 positions match TRBD2. CDR1 SGHVS and CDR2 FQNEAQ come from the germline V gene. This CDR3 is built from 15 residues. V trimming: 5 bases; J trimming: 6 bases; junction bases outside the gene matches: 9. CDR3 amino acids: CASSTSGRARKTQYF. CDR3 in DNA: TGTGCCAGCAGCACAAGCGGGAGGGCCCGGAAGACCCAGTACTTC.

The chain recombines TRBV7-2 with TRBJ1-1; D gene unclear. This CDR3 is 13 amino acids long. The V end was cut by 1 base, the J end by 3 bases, with 6 bases between. Germline V gene lookup returns CDR1 SGHTA and CDR2 FQGNSA. As DNA, the CDR3 is TGTGCCAGCAGCTTAGGAGAACACACTGAAGCTTTCTTT. It translates to CASSLGEHTEAFF. Complete variable domain (other parts from reference TRBV7-2 and TRBJ1-1): GAGVSQSPSNKVTEKGKDVELRCDPISGHTALYWYRQSLGQGLEFLIYFQGNSAPDKSGLPSDRFSAERTGGSVSTLTIQRTQQEDSAVYLCASSLGEHTEAFFGQGTRLTVV.

The sample holds one count of this clone. The V gene is TRBV15, the J gene TRBJ2-7; 10 bases match TRBD1. This CDR3 comprises 15 residues. The ends lost 3 bases at V and 6 bases at J; junction bases unmatched: 8. Per the germline V gene, CDR1 is LNHNV and CDR2 is YYDKDF (reference sequence). The DNA of the CDR3 is TGTGCCACCAGCAGGGTACGACAGGGGGCTGGCGAGCAGTACTTC. Protein sequence: CATSRVRQGAGEQYF.

Details on this clone: At one end the junction does not follow the germline gene, possibly because of a read error. The same CDR3 can be traced to other DNA sequences in this sample. The rearrangement uses TRBV7-2 and TRBJ2-5; D may be TRBD2 (6 bases). The CDR3 spans 15 residues. Germline V gene lookup returns CDR1 SGHTA and CDR2 FQGNSA. The CDR3, as DNA: TGCGCCAGCAGCTTAGTGGTGAGGGGAGGAGAGACCCAGTACTTC. Its protein is CASSLVVRGGETQYF.

This rearrangement joins TRBV24-1 to TRBJ1-5; no firm D call. The CDR3 contains 13 residues. Germline loops: CDR1 KGHDR, CDR2 SFDVKD. V was cut by 4 bases and J by 0 bases, with 3 bases left in between. The CDR3 nucleotides read TGTGCCACCAGTGACCATAGCAATCAGCCCCAGCATTTT. Translating gives CATSDHSNQPQHF.

This clone was observed once. This chain links TRBV7-8 with TRBJ1-1, with a possible D match to TRBD1 (5 bases). V was cut by 5 bases and J by 1 base, with 8 bases left in between. The CDR3 consists of 13 residues. Germline CDR1 SGHVS, CDR2 FQNEAQ. CDR3 sequence: CASSRDSNTEAFF. The CDR3, as DNA: TGTGCCAGCAGCCGGGACTCGAACACTGAAGCTTTCTTT.

The chain has TRBV30 and TRBJ1-5; D is perhaps TRBD1 (5 bases). The CDR3 totals 13 residues. Looked up from germline, CDR1 is GTSNPN and CDR2 is SVGIG (reference sequence). V was cut by 3 bases and J by 2 bases, with 8 bases left in between. The CDR3 region has the DNA TGTGCCTGGAGGGGGCTGGGCAATCAGCCCCAGCATTTT. Translated: CAWRGLGNQPQHF.

CDR3 residues: CASSESGVKSGQPQHF. DNA of the CDR3: TGTGCCAGCAGCGAATCCGGGGTCAAGTCGGGGCAGCCCCAGCATTTT. The chain has TRBV7-9 and TRBJ1-5; D unclear. Germline-derived CDR1 and CDR2 are SEHNR and FQNEAQ (reference sequence). The CDR3 has 16 residues. The germline V and J ends were trimmed by 5 bases and 7 bases, with 21 bases remaining between them. The whole variable domain, remainder taken from reference TRBV7-9 and TRBJ1-5, is DTGVSQNPRHKITKRGQNVTFRCDPISEHNRLYWYRQTLGQGPEFLTYFQNEAQLEKSRLLSDRFSAERPKGSFSTLEIQRTEQGDSAMYLCASSESGVKSGQPQHFGDGTRLSIL.

This chain links TRBV6-9 with TRBJ2-7; 7 bases line up with TRBD1. The CDR3 length is 12 residues. The J segment lost 6 bases and the V segment lost 7 bases, leaving 6 bases of the junction unmatched. Germline V gene sequence: CDR1 MNHGY, CDR2 SVAAGI. CDR3 DNA sequence: TGTGCCAGCACAGACAGGGTCCTCGAGCAGTACTTC. This translates into CASTDRVLEQYF.

The chain couples TRBV30 to TRBJ2-2; TRBD2 agrees at 7 bases. This CDR3 comprises 14 residues. The V and J ends lost 5 bases and 5 bases, in that order; junction bases with no gene match: 8. CDR1 GTSNPN and CDR2 SVGIG come from the germline V gene (reference sequence). The CDR3 is CAWWSGGSTGELFF. For the CDR3, the DNA is TGTGCCTGGTGGTCCGGGGGGTCGACCGGGGAGCTGTTTTTT. The whole variable domain, remainder taken from reference TRBV30 and TRBJ2-2, is SQTIHQWPATLVQPVGSPLSLECTVEGTSNPNLYWYRQAAGRGLQLLFYSVGIGQISSEVPQNLSASRPQDRQFILSSKKLLLSDSGFYLCAWWSGGSTGELFFGEGSRLTVL.

This chain links TRBV9 with TRBJ2-3, with 9 bases fitting TRBD2. The CDR3 covers 15 residues. Germline V gene data show CDR1 as SGDLS and CDR2 as YYNGEE. V trimming: 1 base; J trimming: 6 bases; junction bases outside the gene matches: 6. Here the CDR3 reads CASSVSAGGRDTQYF. Written as DNA, the CDR3 is TGTGCCAGCAGCGTATCGGCGGGGGGGCGGGATACGCAGTATTTT.

The DNA of the CDR3 is TGTGCCAGTAGTTCCCCGGGACAGGGTTCCTACGAGCAGTACTTC. Translation gives CASSSPGQGSYEQYF. The chain couples TRBV19 to TRBJ2-7, with 9 bases lining up with TRBD1. Germline V lookup: CDR1 LNHDA, CDR2 SQIVND (reference sequence). The V segment lost 5 bases and the J segment 1 base; nucleotides outside the gene matches: 6. The CDR3 runs 15 residues.

This chain joins TRBV15 and TRBJ1-3; 10 nucleotides align to TRBD1. The CDR3 is made up of 17 amino acids. The V segment lost 3 bases and the J segment 2 bases; nucleotides outside the gene matches: 7. Germline V CDR1 and CDR2: LNHNV, YYDKDF (reference sequence). CDR3 residues: CATSRETGTGAGNTIYF. The DNA of the CDR3 is TGTGCCACCAGCAGGGAAACCGGGACAGGGGCTGGAAACACCATATATTTT.

The chain is built from TRBV9 and TRBJ1-1; no firm D call. Germline V lookup: CDR1 SGDLS, CDR2 YYNGEE. With 0 bases removed from V and 2 bases from J, the gap between germline ends came to 8 bases. CDR3 length: 14 residues. CDR3 residues: CASSVAGFNTEAFF. The CDR3, as DNA: TGTGCCAGCAGCGTAGCAGGCTTTAACACTGAAGCTTTCTTT.

This clone appeared a few times. J is TRBJ1-1 and V is TRBV6-6; perhaps TRBD1 as D (5 bases). This CDR3 is built from 13 residues. V was shortened by 5 bases and J by 5 bases, with 12 bases between the two germline ends. In germline, CDR1 is MNHNY, CDR2 SVGAGI (reference sequence). The CDR3 nucleotides are TGTGCCAGCAGTCCAGTGGAGGGGACTGAAGCTTTCTTT. This codes for CASSPVEGTEAFF.

The table lists this clone with a count of one. The chain recombines TRBV2 with TRBJ1-6, with D tentatively TRBD1 (5 bases). This CDR3 has 12 residues. Germline V gives CDR1 SNHLY, CDR2 FYNNEI. V was cut by 9 bases and J by 9 bases, with 12 bases left in between. CDR3 loop: CASTGGGSPLHF. CDR3 in DNA: TGTGCCAGTACCGGCGGGGGTTCACCCCTCCACTTT.

DNA for the CDR3: TGTGCCAGCAGCGTTCCGACTAGCGGGGGGGCCCAAGAGACCCAGTACTTC. Translation gives CASSVPTSGGAQETQYF. The chain links TRBV9 to TRBJ2-5; 14 bases map to TRBD2. CDR3 length equals 17 residues. Trimming cost V 2 bases and J 1 base; bases outside gene matches: 4. Germline V gene data show CDR1 as SGDLS and CDR2 as YYNGEE.

V gene TRBV5-4 combines with J gene TRBJ2-7, with D maybe TRBD1 (7 bases). There are 14 residues in the CDR3. Per germline, CDR1 SGHNT and CDR2 YYREEE (reference sequence). V gave up 0 bases and J gave up 5 bases, with 12 bases separating them. In DNA, the CDR3 is TGTGCCAGCAGCTTGGCCGGCAGGGGGGACGAGCAGTACTTC. Its protein is CASSLAGRGDEQYF. The whole variable domain, filled in from reference TRBV5-4 and TRBJ2-7, reads ETGVTQSPTHLIKTRGQQVTLRCSSQSGHNTVSWYQQALGQGPQFIFQYYREEENGRGNFPPRFSGLQFPNYSSELNVNALELDDSALYLCASSLAGRGDEQYFGPGTRLTVT.